The 20 T cell receptor beta chains below were found in one sample sequenced in a study of T-cell memory formation after mild COVID-19. TCRdb used MiXCR to reprocess the 5' RACE reads, holding one entry per CDR3 protein. The sample records roughly 580,000 distinct CDR3 sequences, roughly 18% being singletons. Input material: PBMCs or a T cell subset sorted from them (not recorded which). The source is an adult woman who had mild COVID-19 (a few samples of this study predate the infection). Cell type and time point are not known.

This chain connects TRBV12-3 or TRBV12-4 to TRBJ1-1; unclear D gene. V lost 9 bases, J lost 2 bases, and 4 bases lay in between. The CDR3 is 10 amino acids. CDR3 sequence: CARYNTEAFF. In DNA form, the CDR3 reads TGTGCCAGGTATAACACTGAAGCTTTCTTT.

This rearrangement joins TRBV11-2 to TRBJ1-2; no clear D gene. V lost 0 bases to trimming and J lost 8 bases, with 16 bases between them. The CDR3 contains 15 residues. Germline V gene sequence: CDR1 SGHAT, CDR2 FQNNGV. CDR3 nucleotide sequence: TGTGCCAGCAGCTTAGAACCCCAGGTCGCTATAGGCTACACCTTC. Translated, it gives CASSLEPQVAIGYTF.

In this sample, this clonotype turned up a few times. The rearrangement joins TRBV7-9 to TRBJ1-1; D not resolved. CDR1 is SEHNR, CDR2 FQNEAQ, per germline (reference sequence). The CDR3 loop spans 11 amino acids. Trimming removed 7 bases at V and 5 bases at J, with 8 bases between. CDR3 in amino acids: CASIGETEAFF. The CDR3 DNA follows: TGTGCCAGCATTGGGGAGACTGAAGCTTTCTTT. Combining the CDR3 with reference TRBV7-9 and TRBJ1-1 gives the whole variable domain DTGVSQNPRHKITKRGQNVTFRCDPISEHNRLYWYRQTLGQGPEFLTYFQNEAQLEKSRLLSDRFSAERPKGSFSTLEIQRTEQGDSAMYLCASIGETEAFFGQGTRLTVV.

In its sample, this clonotype was seen a few times. This chain links TRBV6-5 with TRBJ2-7; 8 bases match TRBD2. Germline V gene lookup returns CDR1 MNHEY and CDR2 SVGAGI. Trimming cost V 5 bases and J 3 bases; bases outside gene matches: 12. CDR3 length equals 16 residues. The CDR3 bases are TGTGCCAGCAGTCAGGCGGGGGGCAAATTTAACTACGAGCAGTACTTC. Translating gives CASSQAGGKFNYEQYF.

J is TRBJ1-2 and V is TRBV23-1; D is unresolved. TRBV23-1 is an open reading frame, and its role is uncertain. The CDR3 spans 10 residues. Trimming took 2 bases from V and 6 from J, leaving 1 base between them. The CDR3 region is CASSQDGYTF. The CDR3 region has the DNA TGCGCCAGCAGTCAAGATGGCTACACCTTC.

This clonotype has more than one count but fewer than ten. The chain employs TRBV7-9 and TRBJ2-7, with TRBD1 matching over 8 bases. This CDR3 region has 16 residues. Germline V gene lookup returns CDR1 SEHNR and CDR2 FQNEAQ (reference sequence). V lost 5 bases to trimming and J lost 0 bases; unmatched junction nucleotides: 9. In DNA form, the CDR3 reads TGTGCCAGCAGCCTATCGACAGGGGCCCTCTCCTACGAGCAGTACTTC. It codes for CASSLSTGALSYEQYF.

This clonotype was observed many times. The rearrangement joins TRBV7-3 to TRBJ2-1; 8 bases match TRBD1. The V and J ends lost 8 bases and 5 bases, in that order; junction bases with no gene match: 8. The CDR3 is made up of 14 amino acids. Germline-derived CDR1 and CDR2 are SGHTA and FQGTGA. The CDR3 DNA is TGTGCCAGCGGTGAGACAGGGGTGGACAATGAGCAGTTCTTC. Its translation is CASGETGVDNEQFF.

This clonotype appeared a few times. This chain uses TRBV6-6 with TRBJ1-5; D gene unclear. The CDR3 is 12 amino acids. Trimming cost V 2 bases and J 5 bases, with 4 bases left between them. CDR1 is MNHNY and CDR2 is SVGAGI in the germline V gene (reference sequence). The CDR3 loop reads CASSYRDQPQHF. CDR3 sequence (DNA): TGTGCCAGCAGTTACAGGGATCAGCCCCAGCATTTT.

This clonotype was seen a few times. The chain employs TRBV29-1 and TRBJ2-3; 7 bases agree with TRBD2. The CDR3 is made up of 13 amino acids. From germline, CDR1 is SQVTM and CDR2 ANQGSEA. The V gene end was trimmed by 7 bases and the J gene end by 10 bases; junction bases not matched to a gene: 14. In DNA, the CDR3 is TGCAGCGGTGGCGGGGGATATCAGAATGCGCAGTATTTT. The encoded protein is CSGGGGYQNAQYF.

This clonotype turned up a few times. The chain is built from TRBV7-3 and TRBJ1-3; perhaps TRBD1 as D (6 bases). CDR3 length: 16 amino acids. Trimming stripped 2 bases from V and 0 bases from J, with 11 bases between. Germline values: CDR1 SGHTA, CDR2 FQGTGA. CDR3 protein: CASSLGQPSSGNTIYF. CDR3 bases: TGTGCCAGCAGCTTAGGACAGCCGAGCTCTGGAAACACCATATATTTT.

The chain carries TRBV7-6 and TRBJ1-2; D is possibly TRBD1 (5 bases). CDR3 length: 13 amino acids. Germline CDR1 reads SGHVS; CDR2 reads FNYEAQ. Trimming pared 3 bases from V and 6 bases from J, leaving 11 bases between. CDR3 amino acids: CASSLGGGDGYTF. In DNA form, the CDR3 reads TGTGCCAGCAGCTTGGGGGGAGGCGATGGCTACACCTTC.

V usage is TRBV7-9 and J usage is TRBJ1-1; TRBD1 matches at 8 bases. With 4 bases clipped from V and 3 bases from J, the junction kept 13 bases outside the gene matches. Germline V CDR1 and CDR2: SEHNR, FQNEAQ (reference sequence). CDR3 length equals 17 residues. CDR3 nucleotide sequence: TGTGCCAGCAGCTCACTCCTCCAGGGGGCGAAGGACACTGAAGCTTTCTTT. This sequence encodes CASSSLLQGAKDTEAFF.

The V call is TRBV29-1, the J call TRBJ2-5; no definite D call. This CDR3 has 10 residues. From germline, CDR1 is SQVTM and CDR2 ANQGSEA. Trimming stripped 3 bases from V and 9 bases from J, with 8 bases between. DNA for the CDR3: TGCAGCGTTGACCGAACGCCCCAGTACTTC. This codes for CSVDRTPQYF. Combining the CDR3 with reference TRBV29-1 and TRBJ2-5 gives the whole variable domain SAVISQKPSRDICQRGTSLTIQCQVDSQVTMMFWYRQQPGQSLTLIATANQGSEATYESGFVIDKFPISRPNLTFSTLTVSNMSPEDSSIYLCSVDRTPQYFGPGTRLLVL.

This clonotype occurred a few times. The rearrangement uses TRBV5-1 and TRBJ2-3, with D tentatively TRBD2 (6 bases). Between the trimmed V and J ends, which lost 4 bases and 1 base, there was a span of 13 bases. Germline assignment: CDR1 SGHRS and CDR2 YFSETQ. The CDR3 length is 15 residues. The CDR3 nucleotides are TGCGCCAGCAGCCAGGGCGGGGTACGCACAGATACGCAGTATTTT. It specifies CASSQGGVRTDTQYF.

The chain uses TRBV28 and TRBJ2-7, with TRBD1 as a possible D gene (6 bases). The CDR3 contains 14 residues. Germline V lookup: CDR1 MDHEN, CDR2 SYDVKM. V lost 1 base, J lost 1 base, and 8 bases lay in between. The CDR3 spells CASSLFRGSYEQYF. Written as DNA, the CDR3 is TGTGCCAGCAGTTTATTTAGGGGGTCCTACGAGCAGTACTTC.

This clonotype was observed a few times. This rearrangement joins TRBV7-8 to TRBJ2-4; TRBD2 agrees at 10 bases. The CDR3 is 15 residues long. Trimming at V came to 5 bases and at J to 6 bases, leaving 7 bases not matched to a gene. Germline assignment: CDR1 SGHVS and CDR2 FQNEAQ. CDR3 in amino acids: CASSGRLAGGNIQYF. The CDR3 DNA reads as TGTGCCAGCAGCGGCAGACTAGCGGGTGGAAACATTCAGTACTTC.

This chain links TRBV19 with TRBJ1-5; D is unclear. Germline loops: CDR1 LNHDA, CDR2 SQIVND (reference sequence). V was shortened by 3 bases and J by 9 bases, with 12 bases between the two germline ends. This CDR3 is 13 amino acids long. The DNA of the CDR3 is TGTGCCAGTAGTATTGGGCGGACTCGGCCCCAGCATTTT. The encoded protein is CASSIGRTRPQHF.

This clonotype came up many times. The chain carries TRBV12-3 or TRBV12-4 and TRBJ1-5; D not resolved. The V end was cut by 10 bases, the J end by 5 bases, with 15 bases between. This CDR3 comprises 13 residues. CDR3 loop: CATSDSSYQPQHF. The CDR3 nucleotides are TGTGCCACCTCAGACTCTTCCTATCAGCCCCAGCATTTT.

This clonotype was detected only a few times. The CDR3 coding sequence is TGTGCCAGTAGTGAGGGACAGGGGATAGATACGCAGTATTTT. This codes for CASSEGQGIDTQYF. The chain uses TRBV19 and TRBJ2-3; TRBD1 matches 10 bases. Per the germline V gene, CDR1 is LNHDA and CDR2 is SQIVND (reference sequence). V dropped 5 bases and J dropped 5; count of bases not matched to a gene: 4. The CDR3 runs to 14 residues.

The V gene is TRBV2, the J gene TRBJ1-4; the D is unclear. The V gene's germline CDR1 is SNHLY and CDR2 FYNNEI. CDR3 size: 15 residues. With 6 bases removed from V and 3 bases from J, the gap between germline ends came to 14 bases. In DNA, the CDR3 is TGTGCCAGCAGGGGCCCGACTGCCCCTAATGAAAAACTGTTTTTT. Translating gives CASRGPTAPNEKLFF. The entire variable domain, with the rest obtained from reference TRBV2 and TRBJ1-4, is as follows: EPEVTQTPSHQVTQMGQEVILRCVPISNHLYFYWYRQILGQKVEFLVSFYNNEISEKSEIFDDQFSVERPDGSNFTLKIRSTKLEDSAMYFCASRGPTAPNEKLFFGSGTQLSVL.